This TCR beta chain was captured by sequencing in a study of blood T cells in healthy people across ages. CDR3 length equals 13 residues. V trimming: 4 bases; J trimming: 14 bases; junction bases outside the gene matches: 9. In germline, CDR1 is SGHTA, CDR2 FQGNSA. The use of a sample-barcoded 5' primer and a J-beta primer mix characterized a second PCR of roughly 7 to 11 cycles. TCRdb independently ran MiXCR on the 5' RACE reads; one entry per CDR3 protein. The sample lists around 700,000 distinct CDR3 sequences; around 25% were seen once. These data were also reused for a study on T cells of mothers and their children.

The V call is TRBV7-2, the J call TRBJ2-3; 10 nucleotides match TRBD1. The sequencing input was blood. This receptor was taken from a boy under 18 in good health. This CDR3 reads CASSSLDRGGRYF. The CDR3 DNA reads TGTGCCAGCAGCTCCCTGGACAGGGGGGGTCGGTATTTT.